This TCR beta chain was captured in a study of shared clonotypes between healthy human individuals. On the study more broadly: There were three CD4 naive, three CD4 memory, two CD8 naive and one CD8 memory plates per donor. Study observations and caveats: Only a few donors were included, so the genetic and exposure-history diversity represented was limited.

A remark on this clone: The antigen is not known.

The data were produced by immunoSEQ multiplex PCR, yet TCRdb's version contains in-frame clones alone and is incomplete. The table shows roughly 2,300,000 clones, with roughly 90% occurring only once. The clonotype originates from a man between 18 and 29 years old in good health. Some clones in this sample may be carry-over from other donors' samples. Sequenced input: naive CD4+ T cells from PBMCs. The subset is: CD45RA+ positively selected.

The CDR3 sequence: CASSFYLEQYF. CDR3 bases: TGTGCCAGCAGTTTCTATCTCGAGCAGTACTTC. The gene calls are TRBV28 and TRBJ2-7, with no clear D. The CDR3 runs to 11 residues. The germline V gene encodes CDR1 MDHEN and CDR2 SYDVKM. V lost 3 bases, J lost 6 bases, and 6 bases lay in between.